This TCR beta chain was identified in a study of T cells in Graves' hyperthyroidism and ophthalmopathy. Whole-study context: Specimen type is peripheral blood, collected at initial diagnosis prior to any treatment.

RNA transcripts gave rise to amplified TCR beta CDR3 regions. TCR CDR3 underwent first-round RT-PCR with the HTBI primer set. TCRdb re-analysed the multiplex PCR reads in MiXCR, keeping a single row per CDR3 protein. The sample includes fewer than 800,000 distinct CDR3 sequences, roughly 17% of them seen just once. This clonotype showed up just a few times. The germline V and J ends were trimmed by 1 base and 1 base, with 13 bases remaining between them. Per the germline V gene, CDR1 is LNHNV and CDR2 is YYDKDF (reference sequence). CDR3 length: 16 amino acids. Material for sequencing was blood. V gene TRBV15 combines with J gene TRBJ2-5; TRBD1 might be the D (6 bases). The clonotype was recovered from a man aged 18-30 years with Graves' hyperthyroidism. The CDR3 DNA reads TGTGCCACCAGCAGAGGATGGGACATATCCCAAGAGACCCAGTACTTC. This gives the protein CATSRGWDISQETQYF.